These 14 T cell receptor beta chains were sequenced from one sample in a study of identical twins. TCRdb fed the 5' RACE reads into MiXCR, producing one record per CDR3 protein. The table shows about 200,000 distinct CDR3 sequences, with about a tenth occurring only once. The sample comprised memory (CD45RO+) T cells sorted from blood. These receptors originate from a woman in her late teens or twenties in good health.

This clonotype was observed a few times. This chain joins TRBV25-1 and TRBJ2-1; 10 bases are a match to TRBD2. The V segment lost 6 bases and the J segment 7 bases; nucleotides outside the gene matches: 9. Germline V gene lookup returns CDR1 MGHDK and CDR2 SYGVNS. The CDR3 has 15 residues. The CDR3 spells CASSHPSGSFNEQFF. The CDR3 DNA reads TGTGCCAGCAGCCATCCTAGCGGGAGTTTTAATGAGCAGTTCTTC.

A few counts support this clonotype. The J gene is TRBJ2-3, the V gene TRBV7-9, with D uncertain. The CDR3 totals 17 residues. Germline CDR1 SEHNR, CDR2 FQNEAQ (reference sequence). The V and J ends lost 1 base and 0 bases respectively, with 14 bases between them. The CDR3 here is CASSLVYLVTSTDTQYF. The CDR3 nucleotides are TGTGCCAGCAGCTTAGTCTATCTGGTGACTAGCACAGATACGCAGTATTTT.

This chain uses TRBV4-1 with TRBJ2-7; D might be TRBD1 (5 bases). CDR1 and CDR2 (germline): MGHRA, YSYEKL. Trimming shortened V by 3 bases and J by 1 base, and 10 bases separated the two germline ends. CDR3 size: 14 residues. Here the CDR3 DNA reads TGCGCCAGCAGCCAGGCAGGGAAATCCTACGAGCAGTACTTC. This gives the protein CASSQAGKSYEQYF.

This clonotype showed up just a few times. The V and J genes are TRBV5-1 and TRBJ2-1; a weak D match, TRBD1 (5 bases). The germline gives CDR1 SGHRS, CDR2 YFSETQ. CDR3 length: 16 amino acids. The V end lost 3 bases, the J end lost 0 bases, and 13 bases lay between the germline ends. The CDR3 DNA reads TGCGCCAGCAGCTCGCCCGTTCAGGGCTCCTACAATGAGCAGTTCTTC. This gives the protein CASSSPVQGSYNEQFF.

A few counts support this clonotype. V is TRBV18 and J is TRBJ2-6, with a possible D match to TRBD1 (5 bases). This CDR3 contains 17 residues. Trimming took off 3 bases at V and 2 bases at J, with 14 bases between the two ends. The germline gives CDR1 KGHSH, CDR2 LQKENI. The CDR3 DNA follows: TGTGCCAGCTCACCCAACCTCCACAGGACTGGGGCCAACGTCCTGACTTTC. Translating it yields CASSPNLHRTGANVLTF.

This clonotype has ten or more counts. The rearrangement links TRBV20-1 to TRBJ2-7; D is tentatively TRBD1 or TRBD2 (5 bases each). The germline gives CDR1 DFQATT, CDR2 SNEGSKA (reference sequence). The CDR3 has 11 residues. The ends were cut back, 8 bases at V and 5 bases at J, with 13 bases in the middle. CDR3 protein: CSPGPRHEQYF. CDR3 nucleotide sequence: TGCAGTCCGGGACCACGCCACGAGCAGTACTTC.

At least ten counts were recorded for this clonotype. The V and J genes are TRBV5-1 and TRBJ1-6; D uncertain. With 5 bases removed from V and 10 bases from J, the gap between germline ends came to 13 bases. CDR3 size: 13 residues. In germline, CDR1 is SGHRS, CDR2 YFSETQ. The CDR3 bases are TGCGCCAGCAGTGTCTCGTCTTCCTCACCCCTCCACTTT. It encodes CASSVSSSSPLHF.

The rearrangement links TRBV25-1 to TRBJ1-4, with D hard to call. In germline, CDR1 is MGHDK, CDR2 SYGVNS. CDR3 length: 16 residues. V was clipped by 1 base and J by 0 bases, with 9 bases between them. The CDR3 is CASSESVAATNEKLFF. CDR3 in DNA: TGTGCCAGCAGTGAATCGGTGGCGGCAACTAATGAAAAACTGTTTTTT.

The CDR3 bases are TGTGCCACCAGCAGAGAACAGGGGGGCGCTGAAGCTTTCTTT. It is translated as CATSREQGGAEAFF. This sequence joins TRBV15 and TRBJ1-1; 8 bases line up with TRBD1. Per germline, CDR1 LNHNV and CDR2 YYDKDF (reference sequence). Unmatched junction bases numbered 3, after V lost 0 bases and J lost 6 bases. The CDR3 is 14 amino acids.

This chain connects TRBV3-1 to TRBJ2-3; maybe TRBD2 (7 bases). This CDR3 is built from 16 residues. V lost 5 bases and J lost 2, with 17 bases in between. Germline CDR1 and CDR2: LGHDT and YNNKEL (reference sequence). The CDR3 DNA sequence: TGTGCCAGCAGCTTTGGGGGGGCCATTTCCACAGATACGCAGTATTTT. Translated: CASSFGGAISTDTQYF.

This clonotype was counted between two and nine times. The chain has TRBV12-3 or TRBV12-4 and TRBJ2-7; D perhaps matches TRBD1 (5 bases). V was shortened by 4 bases and J by 7 bases, with 20 bases between the two germline ends. This CDR3 contains 15 residues. CDR3 protein: CASSSGPGVSGEQYF. CDR3 DNA: TGTGCCAGCAGTTCCGGGCCGGGCGTTTCAGGGGAGCAGTACTTC.

The chain employs TRBV10-3 and TRBJ1-1; 8 bases are shared with TRBD1. Germline V gene lookup returns CDR1 ENHRY and CDR2 SYGVKD. The CDR3 covers 14 residues. Trimming took 6 bases from V and 5 from J; bases not matched to a gene: 8. The CDR3 DNA sequence: TGTGCCATCAGGCGGACAGGGCAGGATACTGAAGCTTTCTTT. Amino acid sequence: CAIRRTGQDTEAFF.

This rearrangement joins TRBV30 to TRBJ2-7; maybe TRBD2 (5 bases). Trimming removed 8 bases at V and 0 bases at J, with 14 bases between. CDR1 and CDR2 from the germline V gene are GTSNPN and SVGIG (reference sequence). The CDR3 is made up of 13 amino acids. The CDR3 is CARRTLSSYEQYF. For the CDR3, the DNA is TGTGCCCGTAGGACTCTTAGCTCCTACGAGCAGTACTTC.

This rearrangement joins TRBV20-1 to TRBJ2-5; TRBD2 agrees at 11 bases. CDR1 is DFQATT and CDR2 is SNEGSKA in the germline V gene (reference sequence). CDR3 length equals 13 residues. Unmatched junction bases numbered 3, after V lost 5 bases and J lost 4 bases. The CDR3 reads CSAELAGGETQYF. The CDR3 DNA sequence: TGCAGTGCTGAGCTAGCGGGAGGAGAGACCCAGTACTTC.